These T cell receptor beta chains were read from a single sample in a study of shared clonotypes between healthy human individuals. Sequencing was performed with immunoSEQ multiplex PCR; in TCRdb, only in-frame clones are kept and a portion is missing. The sample holds about 2 million clones, over 85% seen once. Sequencing was performed on naive CD8+ T cells sorted from blood. The source is a man younger than 35 in good health. Both conserved end residues are part of each CDR3. Fields, in order: clone size, V gene, J gene, D gene, CDR3 DNA, CDR3 protein. D genes are given only for firm matches. Some rows have no size entry. The others give once, few or many, or a class for an expanded clone.

-	TRBV11-2	TRBJ2-2	-	TGTGCCAGCAGCTTATGGGGGCTCGGGGAGCTGTTTTTT	CASSLWGLGELFF
-	TRBV5-8	TRBJ1-5	TRBD1	TGTGCCAGCAGCCCGCCGGCCGGGACAGCTAGCAATCAGCCCCAGCATTTT	CASSPPAGTASNQPQHF
-	TRBV27	TRBJ2-3	TRBD2	TGTGCCAGCAGTTTCCGGGAGGGCCTAGATACGCAGTATTTT	CASSFREGLDTQYF
-	TRBV7-9	TRBJ2-7	-	TGTGCCAGCAGTTTTAAAACCTACGAGCAGTACTTC	CASSFKTYEQYF
once	TRBV27	TRBJ1-2	TRBD1	TGTGCCAGCAGTCCCCTAACAGGGGGGCCCGACTATGGCTACACCTTC	CASSPLTGGPDYGYTF
-	TRBV19	TRBJ2-3	TRBD2	TGTGCCAGTATGGGAGGGACAGATACGCAGTATTTT	CASMGGTDTQYF
-	TRBV19	TRBJ2-7	-	TGTGCCAGTAGTATAATTGGCGGAGGGAACGAGCAGTACTTC	CASSIIGGGNEQYF
-	TRBV6-6	TRBJ1-2	-	TGTGCCAGCACCCGAGACGGTAACTATGGCTACACCTTC	CASTRDGNYGYTF
-	TRBV4-1	TRBJ1-5	-	TGCGCCAGCAGCCCCGAGGGCGGGGGGTACAATCAGCCCCAGCATTTT	CASSPEGGGYNQPQHF
-	TRBV6-5	TRBJ1-1	-	TGTGCCAGCAGTTACTATTGGCGGGGGAACACTGAAGCTTTCTTT	CASSYYWRGNTEAFF
few	TRBV30	TRBJ1-1	-	TGTGCCTGGAGATATGGGTACACTGAAGCTTTCTTT	CAWRYGYTEAFF
-	TRBV5-1	TRBJ2-7	TRBD1	TGCGCCAGCAGCTCCGGCCCCGGGACAGGCGGCTACGAGCAGTACTTC	CASSSGPGTGGYEQYF
-	TRBV4-1	TRBJ1-4	-	TGCGCCAGCAGCCAAGATCGGGCGGGGCTTAATGAAAAACTGTTTTTT	CASSQDRAGLNEKLFF
-	TRBV9	TRBJ1-3	-	TGTGCCAGCAGCGTAGAGGGGCTCTCTGGAAACACCATATATTTT	CASSVEGLSGNTIYF
-	TRBV27	TRBJ1-1	-	TGTGCCAGCAGTTCGTCGGGACCTAACACTGAAGCTTTCTTT	CASSSSGPNTEAFF
-	TRBV7-9	TRBJ2-7	TRBD1	TGTGCCAGCAGCTTAATGGGACAGGGATCCTACGAGCAGTACTTC	CASSLMGQGSYEQYF
-	TRBV27	TRBJ1-1	TRBD1	TGTGCCAGCAGTTTAACAGGGGGCGCGGGCACTGAAGCTTTCTTT	CASSLTGGAGTEAFF
few	TRBV4-3	TRBJ2-1	TRBD2	TGCGCCAGCAGCCAAGAACTAGCGGACTACAATGAGCAGTTCTTC	CASSQELADYNEQFF
-	TRBV11-2	TRBJ2-7	TRBD2	TGTGCCAGCGCGAGCGGGAGCTCCTACGAGCAGTACTTC	CASASGSSYEQYF
-	TRBV5-1	TRBJ2-7	-	TGCGCCAGCAGCTTGGAACCGCCCTACGAGCAGTACTTC	CASSLEPPYEQYF
-	TRBV5-6	TRBJ1-6	TRBD1	TGTGCCAGCAGCGTGGAAATCGCAGGGGGTAATTCACCCCTCCACTTT	CASSVEIAGGNSPLHF
-	TRBV7-6	TRBJ2-7	TRBD2	TGTGCCAGCAGCCCATTCCACATAGCGGGACCTTCCTACGAGCAGTACTTC	CASSPFHIAGPSYEQYF
-	TRBV4-1	TRBJ2-7	-	TGCGCCAGCAGCCAAGTTCCGGATTCCTACGAGCAGTACTTC	CASSQVPDSYEQYF
-	TRBV10-1	TRBJ1-1	-	TGCGCCAGCAGTGAGTCGCTCGGGACTGAAGCTTTCTTT	CASSESLGTEAFF
-	TRBV4-3	TRBJ2-7	TRBD2	TGCGCCAGCAGCCAAGGAGTAGCGGGAGACTACGAGCAGTACTTC	CASSQGVAGDYEQYF
-	TRBV5-8	TRBJ2-7	-	TGTGCCAGCAGCGAGGTTCTCTACGAGCAGTACTTC	CASSEVLYEQYF
-	TRBV6-1	TRBJ2-5	-	TGTGCCAGCAGTGAGATGGAGACCCAGTACTTC	CASSEMETQYF
-	TRBV2	TRBJ2-5	-	TGTGCCAGCAGTGGTGGGGCAGGGGCGGTAATCGTAGCCCAGTACTTC	CASSGGAGAVIVAQYF
-	TRBV4-1	TRBJ2-4	-	TGCGCCAGCAGCCCAGGACAGGCTGGAGGGGAAGCCAAAAACATTCAGTACTTC	CASSPGQAGGEAKNIQYF
-	TRBV2	TRBJ2-1	-	TGTGCCAGCCGGCCTAGCGCAAACAATGAGCAGTTCTTC	CASRPSANNEQFF
-	TRBV27	TRBJ2-1	TRBD2	TGTGCCAGCAGTTTATCCCACGGGGGGGCCGTCTACAATGAGCAGTTCTTC	CASSLSHGGAVYNEQFF
-	TRBV28	TRBJ2-3	-	TGTGCCAGCAGTTCCACTAGCCTGGAGGGCACAGATACGCAGTATTTT	CASSSTSLEGTDTQYF
-	TRBV10-3	TRBJ2-7	-	TGTGCCACCGCTCCCCTGAGTTGGGAGCAGTACTTC	CATAPLSWEQYF
-	TRBV5-1	TRBJ2-7	TRBD1	TGCGCCAGCAGCTGGGGGACAGGAATGTACGAGCAGTACTTC	CASSWGTGMYEQYF
once	TRBV7-9	TRBJ1-2	TRBD1	TGTGCCAGCAGCTTAGATCAGGGGGCCTACACCTTC	CASSLDQGAYTF
-	TRBV4-1	TRBJ2-2	-	TGCGCCAGCAGCCTCCTTAGCGGGAACACCGGGGAGCTGTTTTTT	CASSLLSGNTGELFF
-	TRBV19	TRBJ1-1	-	TGTGCCAGTAGTATGGTGAAGTCGAACACTGAAGCTTTCTTT	CASSMVKSNTEAFF
-	TRBV27	TRBJ2-1	-	TGTGCCAGCAGTTTAGAGGGTTACAATGAGCAGTTCTTC	CASSLEGYNEQFF
-	TRBV6-6	TRBJ1-4	-	TGTGCCAGCAGTTACTCCCCGGGGGGCGGTAATGAAAAACTGTTTTTT	CASSYSPGGGNEKLFF